The following is a T cell receptor (beta chain) sequence with its context. The sample belongs to a study of blood T cell repertoires in COVID-19. Overall study context: From the United States, Italy and Spain came samples of acute and convalescent COVID-19. From T cells, B-cell-depleted T cells, or PBMCs came the material, which was cDNA or gDNA.

The assay was immunoSEQ multiplex PCR, and TCRdb's table has in-frame clones only and misses some. Of around 320,000 clones in the sample, approximately 90% were seen once. The receptor was isolated from a woman aged 25 to 39 who had been exposed to COVID-19. The specimen sequenced was PBMCs or T cells enriched from blood (not recorded which).

The CDR3: CASSLLAGGPNEQFF. CDR3 coding DNA: TGTGCCAGCAGCCTTCTAGCGGGGGGGCCTAATGAGCAGTTCTTC. The rearrangement links TRBV14 to TRBJ2-1, with TRBD2 matching over 12 bases. The germline gives CDR1 SGHDN, CDR2 FVKESK. J was trimmed by 7 bases and V by 4 bases; bases with no gene match: 5. The CDR3 totals 15 residues. Based on the CDR3 plus reference TRBV14 and TRBJ2-1, the full variable domain is EAGVTQFPSHSVIEKGQTVTLRCDPISGHDNLYWYRRVMGKEIKFLLHFVKESKQDESGMPNNRFLAERTGGTYSTLKVQPAELEDSGVYFCASSLLAGGPNEQFFGPGTRLTVL.